Described below is a single T cell receptor beta chain sequence and its context. No antigen is known for it. This sample is part of a study of identical twins. TCRdb used MiXCR to reprocess the 5' RACE reads, holding one entry per CDR3 protein. The sample shows around 250,000 distinct CDR3 sequences, about 13% of them seen only once. Germline V gives CDR1 MNHEY, CDR2 SMNVEV (reference sequence). CDR3 size: 15 residues. J was trimmed by 5 bases and V by 6 bases; bases with no gene match: 10. Study results and limitations: Fewer insertions characterized abundant cord blood beta clonotypes, whereas memory repertoires showed none.

The data also belong to a second study, concerning yellow fever vaccine responses in identical twins.

The sequence came from a woman aged 18 to 35 in good health. The specimen sequenced was memory (CD45RO+) T cells sorted from blood. V usage is TRBV27 and J usage is TRBJ1-1; TRBD1 agrees at 9 bases. CDR3 DNA: TGTGCCAGCAGCCGGATACAGGGGGCAGGAACTGAAGCTTTCTTT. This gives the protein CASSRIQGAGTEAFF.